The present TCR beta chain was sequenced within a study of blood T cell repertoires in COVID-19. Study-wide context: Italy, Spain and the United States were the sources of the convalescent and acute COVID-19 samples. Nucleic acid was either cDNA or gDNA, and it came from T cells, B-cell-depleted T cells, or PBMCs.

This clone appeared a few times. The table came from immunoSEQ multiplex PCR; TCRdb's copy has only in-frame clones and leaves some out. The table shows 250,000 to 400,000 clones, with about nine tenths occurring only once. In germline, CDR1 is KGHSH, CDR2 LQKENI. The CDR3 has 16 amino acids. The V gene lost 3 bases and the J gene lost 0 bases, with 12 bases spanning the gap. The specimen sequenced was peripheral blood. The J gene is TRBJ1-3, the V gene TRBV18; perhaps TRBD1 as D (6 bases). The receptor was isolated from a woman aged 30 to 39 with COVID-19, enrolled during active disease. DNA of the CDR3: TGTGCCAGCTCACCGGACAGCGCGTACTCTGGAAACACCATATATTTT. This sequence encodes CASSPDSAYSGNTIYF.